This T cell receptor beta chain was recovered during a study of tumor and adjacent non-tumor tissue in lung cancer. The library came from three nested PCR rounds adapted from ARM-PCR protocols. MiXCR was run by TCRdb on the multiplex PCR reads, yielding one entry per CDR3 protein. The sample lists 75,000 to 90,000 distinct CDR3 sequences; about 77% were seen once. RNA was extracted from bulk tissue without any cell sorting. More than 3 cm separated this lung sample from the edge of the tumor. Between August and November 2014, newly diagnosed, chemotherapy-naive lung cancer patients underwent thoracic surgery in China. Remarks on this clonotype: This may be a read error: a much more frequent sequence differs by one nucleotide.

Germline V gene lookup returns CDR1 SGHRS and CDR2 YFSETQ. The CDR3 covers 14 residues. The source of this sequence is a woman in her 50s with non-small cell lung cancer. The chain has TRBV5-1 and TRBJ2-1, with 7 bases that match TRBD2. What was sequenced was distant non-tumor lung tissue. CDR3 sequence (DNA): TGCGCCAGCAGCTTGTCGGCGGGAGACAATGAGCAGTTATTC. It specifies CASSLSAGDNEQLF.